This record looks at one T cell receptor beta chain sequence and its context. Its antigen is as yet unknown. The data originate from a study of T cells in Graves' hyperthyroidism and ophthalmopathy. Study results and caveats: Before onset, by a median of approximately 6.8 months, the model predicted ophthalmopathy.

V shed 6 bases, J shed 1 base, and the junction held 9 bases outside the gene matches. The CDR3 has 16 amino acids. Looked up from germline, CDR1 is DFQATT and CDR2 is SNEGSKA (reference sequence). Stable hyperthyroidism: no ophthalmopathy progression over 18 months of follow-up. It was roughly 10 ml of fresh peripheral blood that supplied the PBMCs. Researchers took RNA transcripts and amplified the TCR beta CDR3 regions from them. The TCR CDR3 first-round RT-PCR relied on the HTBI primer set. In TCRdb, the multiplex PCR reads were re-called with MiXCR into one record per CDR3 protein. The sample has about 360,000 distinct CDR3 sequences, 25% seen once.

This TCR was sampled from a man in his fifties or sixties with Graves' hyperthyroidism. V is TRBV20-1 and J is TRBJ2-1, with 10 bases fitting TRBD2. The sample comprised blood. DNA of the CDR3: TGCAGTGCCAGCCATAGCGGGAGGAGGTCCTACAATGAGCAGTTCTTC. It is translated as CSASHSGRRSYNEQFF.